The clone carrying this T cell receptor (beta chain) was observed many times. The junction departs from germline at one end; a sequencing error may be responsible. This specimen belongs to a study of T cells in Graves' hyperthyroidism and ophthalmopathy. The V gene's germline CDR1 is MNHEY and CDR2 SVGAGI. The CDR3 is made up of 13 amino acids. Those patients with uncontrolled infection, other autoimmune disease, pregnancy or lactation were excluded. RNA transcripts served as the template for amplifying TCR beta CDR3 regions. A first-round RT-PCR of the TCR CDR3 used the HTBI primer set. TCRdb re-derived calls from the multiplex PCR reads in MiXCR, one entry per CDR3 protein. The data hold 350,000 or so distinct CDR3 sequences, with roughly 20% observed a single time.

The chain couples TRBV6-5 to TRBJ1-1, with D perhaps matching TRBD1 (6 bases). The origin of this receptor is a woman in her forties with Graves' ophthalmopathy. The source material was blood. The CDR3 sequence is CASSYKRDTEAFF. The CDR3 DNA reads as TGTGCCAGCAGTTACAAGCGGGACACAGAAGCTTTCTTT.